The clone carrying this TCR beta chain was detected a few times. TCRdb recomputed calls from the RT-PCR reads with MiXCR, one row per CDR3 protein. The repertoire holds about 570,000 distinct CDR3 sequences, with roughly 10% as singletons. This CDR3 region has 15 residues. CDR1 is SGHRS and CDR2 is YFSETQ in the germline V gene. Trimming removed 1 base at V and 6 bases at J, with 14 bases between. These data are taken from a study of response to subunit inactivated influenza vaccine. The same sample was also studied in work on T cells expressing NK-cell markers. This second study notes: What made the TCR beta cDNA was 5'RACE template switching with UMIs.

The sample consisted of PBMCs from blood, taken on the day of vaccination. The source of this sequence is a man aged 50 to 60 who received an inactivated influenza vaccine. This chain links TRBV5-1 with TRBJ2-1; no firm D call. CDR3 coding DNA: TGCGCCAGCAGCTTGATGGGCTCGGCAGGCAATGAGCAGTTCTTC. Its protein product is CASSLMGSAGNEQFF.